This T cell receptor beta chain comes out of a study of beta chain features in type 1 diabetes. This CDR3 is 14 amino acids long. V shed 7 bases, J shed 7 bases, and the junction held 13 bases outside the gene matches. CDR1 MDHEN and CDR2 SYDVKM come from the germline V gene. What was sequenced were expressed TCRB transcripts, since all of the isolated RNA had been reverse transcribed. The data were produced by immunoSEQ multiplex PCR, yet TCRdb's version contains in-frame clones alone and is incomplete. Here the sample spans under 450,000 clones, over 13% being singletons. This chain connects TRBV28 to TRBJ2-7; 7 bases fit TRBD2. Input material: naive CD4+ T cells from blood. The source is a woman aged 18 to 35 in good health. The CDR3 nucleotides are TGTGCCAGCACTACCGGGACTACCGACGGGGAGCAGTACTTC. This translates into CASTTGTTDGEQYF.